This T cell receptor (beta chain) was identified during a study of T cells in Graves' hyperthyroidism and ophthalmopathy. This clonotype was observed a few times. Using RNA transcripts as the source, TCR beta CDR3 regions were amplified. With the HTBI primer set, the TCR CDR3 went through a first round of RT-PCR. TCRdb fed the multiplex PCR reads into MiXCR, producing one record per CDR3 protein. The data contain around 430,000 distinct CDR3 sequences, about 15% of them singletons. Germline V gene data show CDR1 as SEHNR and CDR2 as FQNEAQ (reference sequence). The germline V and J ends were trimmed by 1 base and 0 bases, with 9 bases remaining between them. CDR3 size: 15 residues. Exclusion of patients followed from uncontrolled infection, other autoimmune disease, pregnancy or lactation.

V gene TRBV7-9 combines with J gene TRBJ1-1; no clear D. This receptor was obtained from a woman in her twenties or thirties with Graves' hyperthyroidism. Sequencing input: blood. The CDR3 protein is CASSLDQGMNTEAFF. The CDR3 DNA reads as TGTGCCAGCAGCTTAGATCAAGGAATGAACACTGAAGCTTTCTTT.